This T cell receptor beta chain was identified in a study of CD8 T cells in Susac syndrome. Reverse transcription of about 0.45 to 1 ug RNA was carried out with random hexamers. TCRdb called the immunoSEQ multiplex PCR reads again in MiXCR, with one record for every CDR3 protein. The table lists about 69,000 distinct CDR3 sequences, 90% to 95% of them singletons, with less than 0.55% in the top ten. V was pared by 3 bases and J by 3 bases, with 15 bases between. The CDR3 sequence is 15 residues long. Germline CDR1 is MGHRA and CDR2 is YSYEKL. This TCR derives from a human donor with multiple sclerosis. The chain links TRBV4-1 to TRBJ2-7; TRBD1 or TRBD2 may be the D gene (6 bases each). Sequencing was performed on CD8+ T cells from PBMCs. CDR3 DNA: TGCGCCAGCAGCCAGGAGACTAGGACAGACTACGAGCAGTACTTC. This gives the protein CASSQETRTDYEQYF.